A selection of T cell receptor beta chains follows, all from one sample in a study of T cell responses to AZD1222 COVID-19 vaccine. Method: immunoSEQ multiplex PCR; TCRdb's copy keeps in-frame clones and lacks some. This table has around 130,000 clones, 91% appearing once. This specimen was peripheral blood, taken on day 0 of AZD1222 vaccination. Source of these receptors: an adult in good health. Each CDR3 is given with its conserved first and last residue. The D gene is left open where the match is weak. Clone size is given for some rows only: seen once, a few or many times, or a class if the clone is expanded.

j_call v_call clone_size d_call cdr3_nt cdr3_aa
TRBJ1-6 TRBV4-3 . . TGCGCCAGCAGCCAGGGAGGGAACTTGGGTAATTCACCCCTCCACTTT CASSQGGNLGNSPLHF
TRBJ1-1 TRBV10-2 . . TGCGCCAGCAGCGTTCCGGGGTCCACTGAAGCTTTCTTT CASSVPGSTEAFF
TRBJ2-1 TRBV29-1 . TRBD1 TGCAGCGTTGCCCGGACAGGGAACAATGAGCAGTTCTTC CSVARTGNNEQFF
TRBJ2-1 TRBV25-1 . . TGTGCCAGCAGTCTAGTGAATGAGCAGTTCTTC CASSLVNEQFF
TRBJ1-6 TRBV7-2 . TRBD1 TGTGCCAGCACCCTTCCGGGACAGGGGAATAATTCACCCCTCCACTTT CASTLPGQGNNSPLHF
TRBJ1-3 TRBV10-3 . . TGTGCCATTCGACAGACTGGAAACACCATATATTTT CAIRQTGNTIYF
TRBJ2-1 TRBV7-9 . TRBD2 TGTGCCATCCCTAGCGGGAGGCAACTACGCAATGAGCAGTTCTTC CAIPSGRQLRNEQFF
TRBJ1-2 TRBV24-1 few . TGTGCCACCAGCGGACAAGCGCGTAACTATGGCTACACCTTC CATSGQARNYGYTF
TRBJ1-6 TRBV29-1 . . TGCAGCGTTGAGCCGTCCGGGAGCAGCTCCTATAATTCACCCCTCCACTTT CSVEPSGSSSYNSPLHF
TRBJ2-6 TRBV2 once TRBD1 TGTGCCAGCAGTGGAGACAGGGCCGGCTCTGGGGCCAACGTCCTGACTTTC CASSGDRAGSGANVLTF
TRBJ2-5 TRBV5-1 . . TGCGCCAGCAGCTTGGGGGGGGCGCAGGGGACCCAGTACTTC CASSLGGAQGTQYF
TRBJ1-5 TRBV12-3/TRBV12-4 . . TGTGCCAGCAGTGTCCGGGCCGGTCAGCCCCAGCATTTT CASSVRAGQPQHF
TRBJ2-2 TRBV10-3 . . TGTGCCATCAGTGTAATCGGGGGGGAGCTGTTTTTT CAISVIGGELFF
TRBJ2-1 TRBV9 . . TGTGCCAGCAGCGCCCCTAAAGGGGAGCTACTGGGCGATGAGCAGTTCTTC CASSAPKGELLGDEQFF
TRBJ2-2 TRBV27 few TRBD1 TGTGCCAGCAGTTTATTAGGAACAGGGGCGAGGGAGCTGTTTTTT CASSLLGTGARELFF
TRBJ2-1 TRBV19 . . TGTGCCAGTAGTACCTACCATGAGCAGTTCTTC CASSTYHEQFF
TRBJ2-7 TRBV7-9 . . TGTGCCAGCAGCCCCGCTGGGGGCAGGGGATACGAGCAGTACTTC CASSPAGGRGYEQYF
TRBJ1-2 TRBV14 . TRBD1 TGTGCCAGCAGCCGGACAGGGGAGAGCGGCTACACCTTC CASSRTGESGYTF
TRBJ2-3 TRBV5-6 . . TGTGCCAGCAGCGTCGGGGATACGCAGTATTTT CASSVGDTQYF
TRBJ2-7 TRBV29-1 once . TGCAGCGTTGAAAAGGGTTACGAGCAGTACTTC CSVEKGYEQYF
TRBJ2-3 TRBV2 . . TGTGCCAGCAGGTACGGGGCCCCCGGGACGCAGTATTTT CASRYGAPGTQYF
TRBJ2-3 TRBV2 . . TGTGCCAGCAGTGATGGGAGGGATACGCAGTATTTT CASSDGRDTQYF
TRBJ2-7 TRBV27 . TRBD1 TGTGCCAGCAGCCCAGGGACAGGGGGCGCCGAGCAGTACTTC CASSPGTGGAEQYF
TRBJ1-3 TRBV7-2 . TRBD1 TGTGCCAGCAGCAGGAGACAGGGTAACTCTGGAAACACCATATATTTT CASSRRQGNSGNTIYF
TRBJ1-1 TRBV18 . . TGTGCCAGCTCACCATTAAGCGGCGCGAACACTGAAGCTTTCTTT CASSPLSGANTEAFF
TRBJ2-5 TRBV27 . . TGTGCCAGCAGTTGGGACTCACAGCAGGAGACCCAGTACTTC CASSWDSQQETQYF
TRBJ1-2 TRBV19 . . TGTGCCAGTAGTCCGTCACAGATGGGCTACACCTTC CASSPSQMGYTF
TRBJ2-1 TRBV13 . TRBD2 TGTGCCAGCAGCTCCCCCATGGGGCGGGAGGGCCTGCTCTTC CASSSPMGREGLLF
TRBJ1-5 TRBV5-1 once . TGCGCCAGCAGCACCCCCGTGGGGGGGGGAGGCAATCAGCCCCAGCATTTT CASSTPVGGGGNQPQHF
TRBJ1-6 TRBV4-1 . . TGCGCCAGCAGCCAAGCTGGCGACGGGCGCGGTAATTCACCCCTCCACTTT CASSQAGDGRGNSPLHF
TRBJ2-7 TRBV7-7 . TRBD2 TGTGCCAGCAGCCCGGGGGTGGCTAGCGGAAACGAGCAGTACTTC CASSPGVASGNEQYF
TRBJ1-1 TRBV12-3/TRBV12-4 . . TGTGCCAGCAGTTTAGGACGGTACACTGAAGCTTTCTTT CASSLGRYTEAFF
TRBJ2-3 TRBV23-1 . TRBD2 TGCGCCAGCAGTCACGGGACTAGCGGGAGGGCCACAGATACGCAGTATTTT CASSHGTSGRATDTQYF
TRBJ2-1 TRBV6-5 . TRBD2 TGTGCCAGCAGTTACCGGACTAGCGGGAGGGCCGGTGAGCAGTTCTTC CASSYRTSGRAGEQFF
TRBJ1-4 TRBV14 . . TGTGCCAGCAGCCGAGGGACGGAAAAACTGTTTTTT CASSRGTEKLFF
TRBJ2-3 TRBV2 . . TGTGCCAGCAGGACTGACTGGAGCACAGATACGCAGTATTTT CASRTDWSTDTQYF
TRBJ2-5 TRBV5-1 . TRBD1 TGCGCCAGCAGCTTCTCACAGGGGGGTGCTCAAGAGACCCAGTACTTC CASSFSQGGAQETQYF
TRBJ2-1 TRBV5-4 . . TGTGCCAGCAGCTTCCCCACTAGCCGGCCTGAGCAGTTCTTC CASSFPTSRPEQFF
TRBJ1-5 TRBV19 . . TGTGCCAGTAGCCCGGGCCCGGGCAATCAGCCCCAGCATTTT CASSPGPGNQPQHF
TRBJ1-2 TRBV12-3/TRBV12-4 . TRBD1 TGTGCCAGCAGGGCGGACAGGGGACATGGCTACACCTTC CASRADRGHGYTF
TRBJ1-1 TRBV7-8 . . TGTGCCAGCAGCCACTTTTGGTGGCAGGAGAATGAAGCTTTCTTT CASSHFWWQENEAFF
TRBJ2-7 TRBV9 . TRBD1 TGTGCCAGCAGCGCCGGGACAGGTCACTACGAGCAGTACTTC CASSAGTGHYEQYF
TRBJ1-2 TRBV4-3 . TRBD1 TGCGCCAGCAGCCAAGGACAGGGCCTTTCTTATGGCTACACCTTC CASSQGQGLSYGYTF
TRBJ1-1 TRBV10-3 . TRBD1 TGTGCCACGCAGGGGGCGGGCTTGCACACTGAAGCTTTCTTT CATQGAGLHTEAFF
TRBJ1-1 TRBV20-1 once . TGCAGTGCCTTAGCGGTTTCTGAAGCTTTCTTT CSALAVSEAFF
TRBJ1-2 TRBV5-6 . . TGTGCCAGCAGCTTAGAGGGGGTTGGTCACTATGGCTACACCTTC CASSLEGVGHYGYTF
TRBJ1-5 TRBV19 . . TGTGCCAGTAGTATTTCTGGGGGGCAGGGTCAGCCCCAGCATTTT CASSISGGQGQPQHF
TRBJ1-1 TRBV6-2/TRBV6-3 . . TGTGCCAGCAGTTATCCCCGGGACCTTAACACTGAAGCTTTCTTT CASSYPRDLNTEAFF
TRBJ1-1 TRBV6-5 . . TGTGCCAGTAGGCCAAACATGAACACTGAAGCTTTCTTT CASRPNMNTEAFF